The 16 T cell receptor beta chains below come from one sample, sequenced in a study of T cell repertoires and HLA-DP antigens. TCRdb keeps only in-frame clones here, not all; method: immunoSEQ multiplex PCR. This table holds roughly 70,000 clones, just under 80% found once. The antigens these receptors bind are not known. Sequenced material: CD4+ T cells from PBMCs. The origin of the receptors is a man aged 55-75 years in good health and CMV-seronegative.

The genes are TRBV6-1 and TRBJ2-3, with TRBD2 identical over 7 bases. Trimming took 0 bases from V and 3 from J; bases not matched to a gene: 6. This CDR3 is 16 amino acids long. Germline V gene data show CDR1 as MNHNS and CDR2 as SASEGT. The CDR3 spells CASSEAGGSLTDTQYF. The DNA of the CDR3 is TGTGCCAGCAGTGAAGCGGGCGGGAGCCTTACAGATACGCAGTATTTT.

The chain employs TRBV7-2 and TRBJ1-6; D unclear. CDR1 and CDR2 (germline): SGHTA, FQGNSA. This CDR3 spans 14 amino acids. V lost 4 bases and J 4 bases, leaving 8 bases between the germline ends. CDR3 protein: CASSYDGYNSPLHF. The DNA of the CDR3 is TGTGCCAGCAGCTACGACGGGTATAATTCACCCCTCCACTTT.

As regards this clone: Distinct nucleotide sequences in the sample also encode this CDR3. The chain couples TRBV10-2 to TRBJ2-5; the match to TRBD1 covers 9 bases. There are 15 residues in the CDR3. CDR1 WSHSY and CDR2 SAAADI come from the germline V gene. The trim removed 5 bases at V and 2 bases at J, leaving 6 bases unmatched. The CDR3 nucleotides are TGCGCCAGCAGTAGCCCCGGGACAGGGCAAGAGACCCAGTACTTC. Its protein product is CASSSPGTGQETQYF.

The chain carries TRBV11-3 and TRBJ2-7, with TRBD2 identical over 9 bases. Germline CDR1 and CDR2: SGHNT and YENEEA. The CDR3 is 14 residues long. V gave up 4 bases and J gave up 2 bases; unmatched junction bases: 3. The CDR3 is CASSSTSGTYEQYF. CDR3 DNA sequence: TGTGCCAGCAGCTCGACTAGCGGAACCTACGAGCAGTACTTC.

The rearrangement uses TRBV5-4 and TRBJ2-5, with 8 bases lining up with TRBD2. V shed 0 bases, J shed 6 bases, and the junction held 7 bases outside the gene matches. CDR1 and CDR2 from the germline V gene are SGHNT and YYREEE (reference sequence). The CDR3 is 15 residues long. CDR3 sequence (DNA): TGTGCCAGCAGCTTGGCGGGACTAGGGGAAAAGACCCAGTACTTC. Amino acid sequence: CASSLAGLGEKTQYF.

This chain links TRBV18 with TRBJ1-2; D uncertain. V dropped 4 bases and J dropped 2 bases, with 17 bases sitting between them. The CDR3 contains 16 residues. Germline lookup yields CDR1 KGHSH and CDR2 LQKENI. CDR3 DNA: TGTGCCAGCTCACTCGGGCCCAACACTCTAAACTATGGCTACACCTTC. It specifies CASSLGPNTLNYGYTF.

This rearrangement joins TRBV28 to TRBJ1-2, with 9 bases that match TRBD1. With 4 bases clipped from V and 3 bases from J, the junction kept 9 bases outside the gene matches. The CDR3 is 16 residues long. Germline CDR1 and CDR2: MDHEN and SYDVKM. The CDR3 DNA reads as TGTGCCAGCAGTTCAATAAAGACAGGGGGATACTATGGCTACACCTTC. This codes for CASSSIKTGGYYGYTF.

The chain joins TRBV30 to TRBJ2-7, with 12 bases matching TRBD2. This CDR3 is built from 15 residues. J was trimmed by 1 base and V by 3 bases; bases with no gene match: 4. The germline CDR1 and CDR2 sequences are GTSNPN and SVGIG (reference sequence). This chain's CDR3 is CAWRKTSGGSYEQYF. CDR3 bases: TGTGCCTGGAGAAAGACTAGCGGGGGTTCCTACGAGCAGTACTTC.

The chain employs TRBV19 and TRBJ2-3; D tentatively reads TRBD1 or TRBD2 (5 bases each). V dropped 3 bases and J dropped 1 base, with 14 bases sitting between them. CDR1 is LNHDA, CDR2 SQIVND, per germline (reference sequence). The CDR3 runs 16 residues. The CDR3 region is CASSILGDGRTDTQYF. The CDR3 nucleotides read TGTGCCAGTAGTATTCTGGGGGACGGTCGCACAGATACGCAGTATTTT.

The chain links TRBV5-6 to TRBJ1-2; D is ambiguous. Per the germline V gene, CDR1 is SGHDT and CDR2 is YYEEEE. Trimming shortened V by 1 base and J by 4 bases, and 8 bases separated the two germline ends. The CDR3 has 13 residues. In DNA form, the CDR3 reads TGTGCCAGCAGCTTGTCACACCCCTATGGCTACACCTTC. Translating gives CASSLSHPYGYTF.

Written as DNA, the CDR3 is TGTGCCAGCAGCTTGGTAGGCAGTTCTAGGTACGAGCAGTACGTC. It specifies CASSLVGSSRYEQYV. The chain uses TRBV5-8 and TRBJ2-7; D call uncertain. The germline gives CDR1 SGHTS, CDR2 YDEGEE. The CDR3 totals 15 residues. The V end lost 0 bases, the J end lost 4 bases, and 14 bases lay between the germline ends.

V gene TRBV28 combines with J gene TRBJ1-3; D unclear. Germline V gene sequence: CDR1 MDHEN, CDR2 SYDVKM. Trimming removed 4 bases at V and 2 bases at J, with 15 bases between. This CDR3 region has 16 residues. Here the CDR3 reads CASSSPGRRTGNTIYF. Here the CDR3 DNA reads TGTGCCAGCAGTTCCCCAGGCAGGAGAACTGGAAACACCATATATTTT.

The genes are TRBV5-5 and TRBJ1-3; no clear D. This CDR3 spans 13 amino acids. Germline V gene data show CDR1 as SGHKS and CDR2 as YYEKEE (reference sequence). Trimming shortened V by 4 bases and J by 0 bases, and 5 bases separated the two germline ends. DNA of the CDR3: TGTGCCAGCAGCGAGAACTCTGGAAACACCATATATTTT. This translates into CASSENSGNTIYF.

This rearrangement joins TRBV9 to TRBJ2-7, with D unclear. Trimming cost V 0 bases and J 0 bases, with 28 bases left between them. The CDR3 loop spans 21 amino acids. From germline, CDR1 is SGDLS and CDR2 YYNGEE. This CDR3 reads CASSVGSGPPRTLHNSYEQYF. In DNA, the CDR3 is TGTGCCAGCAGCGTAGGTTCGGGCCCTCCGCGGACGCTCCACAACTCCTACGAGCAGTACTTC.

This clone was seen once. The V and J genes are TRBV30 and TRBJ1-5; possible D gene TRBD1, 6 bases. CDR3 length: 14 amino acids. CDR1 is GTSNPN, CDR2 SVGIG, per germline (reference sequence). The ends were cut back, 5 bases at V and 1 base at J, with 12 bases in the middle. In nucleotides, the CDR3 is TGTGCCTGGCAGGGGATTACGAGCAATCAGCCCCAGCATTTT. It encodes CAWQGITSNQPQHF. The full variable domain, in which reference TRBV30 and TRBJ1-5 provide the parts outside the CDR3, is SQTIHQWPATLVQPVGSPLSLECTVEGTSNPNLYWYRQAAGRGLQLLFYSVGIGQISSEVPQNLSASRPQDRQFILSSKKLLLSDSGFYLCAWQGITSNQPQHFGDGTRLSIL.

This chain joins TRBV7-2 and TRBJ2-3, with D perhaps TRBD2 (5 bases). Germline CDR1 and CDR2: SGHTA and FQGNSA. Trimming stripped 2 bases from V and 1 base from J, with 13 bases between. This CDR3 is built from 16 residues. The CDR3 protein is CASSLQFWTRTDTQYF. The CDR3 DNA reads as TGTGCCAGCAGCTTACAGTTCTGGACTCGCACAGATACGCAGTATTTT.